These 4 T cell receptor beta chains share one sample of origin, sequenced in a study of blood T cell repertoires in COVID-19 (dated by TCRdb to the early 2020s). Libraries were prepared through the immunoSEQ multiplex PCR assay. Imported from immuneACCESS, the table was reduced by TCRdb to in-frame sequences with V and J called. These copies leave out some clones; in studies compared against another copy, an unresolved V gene accounts for under half, and the cause of the remainder is not known. The sample yields about 170,000 clones; about four fifths were counted once. The ten most abundant clones make up under 13% of the sample. The source material was peripheral blood. The source of these receptors is a man between 65 and 79 years old with active or convalescent COVID-19.

The chain couples TRBV30 to TRBJ1-1, with TRBD1 as a possible D gene (5 bases). V lost 4 bases and J lost 1, with 13 bases in between. CDR3 size: 14 residues. The germline V gene has CDR1 GTSNPN and CDR2 SVGIG (reference sequence). DNA for the CDR3: TGTGCCTGGAAGGCGGAGGGGAGGAACACTGAAGCTTTCTTT. As protein: CAWKAEGRNTEAFF.

The gene calls are TRBV6-4 and TRBJ2-7, with TRBD1 identical over 10 bases. Unmatched junction bases numbered 11, after V lost 6 bases and J lost 9 bases. This CDR3 has 14 residues. The germline V gene has CDR1 MRHNA and CDR2 SNTAGT. CDR3: CASRPGGDRGRQYF. For the CDR3, the DNA is TGTGCCAGCAGACCGGGAGGGGACAGGGGCCGGCAGTACTTC.

The V and J genes are TRBV2 and TRBJ1-1; TRBD1 might be the D (5 bases). CDR3 length: 13 amino acids. Germline assignment: CDR1 SNHLY and CDR2 FYNNEI. V was cut by 7 bases and J by 3 bases, with 12 bases left in between. In nucleotides, the CDR3 is TGTGCCAGCACCATCCCGGGGGACACTGAAGCTTTCTTT. Amino acid sequence: CASTIPGDTEAFF.

The J gene is TRBJ2-7, the V gene TRBV6-5; possibly TRBD1 for D (7 bases). CDR3 length equals 15 residues. V was cut by 2 bases and J by 0 bases, with 11 bases left in between. Germline V gives CDR1 MNHEY, CDR2 SVGAGI. Here the CDR3 reads CASSYGGTASYEQYF. For the CDR3, the DNA is TGTGCCAGCAGTTACGGGGGGACAGCCTCCTACGAGCAGTACTTC.